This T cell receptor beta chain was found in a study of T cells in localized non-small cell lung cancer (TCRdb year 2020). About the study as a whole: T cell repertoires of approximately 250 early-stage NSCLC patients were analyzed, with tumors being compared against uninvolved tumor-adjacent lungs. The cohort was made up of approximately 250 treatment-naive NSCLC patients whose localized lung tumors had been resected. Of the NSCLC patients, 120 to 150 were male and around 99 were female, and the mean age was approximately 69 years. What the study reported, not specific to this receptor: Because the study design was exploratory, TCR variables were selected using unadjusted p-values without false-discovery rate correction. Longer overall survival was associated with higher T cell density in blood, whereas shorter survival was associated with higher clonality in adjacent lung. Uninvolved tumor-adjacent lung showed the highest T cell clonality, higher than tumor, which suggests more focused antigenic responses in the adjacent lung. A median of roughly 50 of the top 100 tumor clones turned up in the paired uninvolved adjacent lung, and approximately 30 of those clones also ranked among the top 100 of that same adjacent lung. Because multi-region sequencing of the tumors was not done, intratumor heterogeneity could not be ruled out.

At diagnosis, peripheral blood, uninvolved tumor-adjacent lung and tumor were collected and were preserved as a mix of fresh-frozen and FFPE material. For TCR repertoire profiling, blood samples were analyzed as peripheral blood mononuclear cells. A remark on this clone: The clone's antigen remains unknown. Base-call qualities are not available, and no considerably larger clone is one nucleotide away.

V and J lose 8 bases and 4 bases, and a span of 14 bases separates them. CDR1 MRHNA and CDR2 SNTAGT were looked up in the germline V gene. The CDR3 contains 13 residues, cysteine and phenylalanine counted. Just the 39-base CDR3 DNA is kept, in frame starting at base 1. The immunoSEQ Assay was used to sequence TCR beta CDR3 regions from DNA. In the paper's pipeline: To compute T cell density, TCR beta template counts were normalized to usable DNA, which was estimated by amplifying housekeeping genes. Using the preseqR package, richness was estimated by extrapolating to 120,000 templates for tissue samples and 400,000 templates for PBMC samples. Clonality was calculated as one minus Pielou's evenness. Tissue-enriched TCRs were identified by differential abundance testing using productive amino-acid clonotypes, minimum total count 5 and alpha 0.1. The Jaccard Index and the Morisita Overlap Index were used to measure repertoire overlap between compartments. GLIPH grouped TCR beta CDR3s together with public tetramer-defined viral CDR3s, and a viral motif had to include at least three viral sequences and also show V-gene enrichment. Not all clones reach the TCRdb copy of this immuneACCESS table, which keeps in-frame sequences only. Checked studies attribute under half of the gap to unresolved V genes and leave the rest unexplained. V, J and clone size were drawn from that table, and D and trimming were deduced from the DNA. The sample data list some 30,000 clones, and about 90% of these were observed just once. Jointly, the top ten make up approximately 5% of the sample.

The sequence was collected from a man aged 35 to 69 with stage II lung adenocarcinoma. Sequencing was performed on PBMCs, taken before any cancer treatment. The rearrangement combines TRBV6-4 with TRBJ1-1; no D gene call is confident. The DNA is TGTGCCAGCCAAATTCCTCGGGGCACTGAAGCTTTCTTT. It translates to CASQIPRGTEAFF.